Listed below are T cell receptor beta chains from one sample, sequenced in a study of T cells in Graves' hyperthyroidism and ophthalmopathy. TCRdb recomputed calls from the multiplex PCR reads with MiXCR, one row per CDR3 protein. The sample carries approximately 200,000 distinct CDR3 sequences, around 18% recorded once. Sample: blood. The receptors were sampled from a man aged 40-55 years with Graves' hyperthyroidism. CDR3s include the opening cysteine and the closing phenylalanine or tryptophan. A D gene is named only where the DNA matches it firmly. Clone size, where shown, is once, few, many, or a class for clones that have expanded.

J,D,V,size,CDR3,DNA
TRBJ1-6,NA,TRBV4-1,many,CATASGLRSSPLHF,TGCGCCACAGCAAGTGGTCTCCGTAGTTCACCCCTCCACTTT
TRBJ2-7,NA,TRBV30,many,CAWSETGTSYEQYF,TGTGCCTGGAGTGAAACCGGGACATCTTACGAGCAGTACTTC
TRBJ2-7,NA,TRBV7-2,few,CASSLGSRDFFVEQYF,TGTGCCAGCAGCTTAGGCTCCCGAGACTTTTTTGTCGAGCAGTACTTC
TRBJ2-3,TRBD1,TRBV6-2/TRBV6-3,NA,CASSWDRGGQTDTQYF,TGTGCCAGCAGTTGGGACAGGGGGGGCCAGACAGATACGCAGTATTTT
TRBJ2-3,TRBD2,TRBV4-2,NA,CASSQGTSGGAWSDTQYF,TGTGCCAGCAGCCAGGGGACTAGCGGGGGGGCCTGGTCAGATACGCAGTATTTT
TRBJ1-4,NA,TRBV2,many,CASRENEKLFF,TGTGCCAGCAGAGAGAATGAAAAACTGTTTTTT
TRBJ2-3,TRBD1,TRBV20-1,many,CSALGRQGRTDTQYF,TGCAGTGCTTTGGGTAGACAGGGGCGCACAGATACGCAGTATTTT
TRBJ2-5,TRBD2,TRBV6-1,many,CASSTISGGPQETQYF,TGTGCCAGCAGTACCATTAGCGGGGGGCCCCAAGAGACCCAGTACTTC
TRBJ2-3,TRBD2,TRBV7-3,NA,CASSRLALSTDTQYF,TGTGCCAGCAGCCGACTAGCGCTAAGCACAGATACGCAGTATTTT
TRBJ2-3,NA,TRBV7-2,many,CASSLEGVRGTDTQYF,TGTGCCAGCAGCTTGGAGGGGGTACGAGGCACAGATACGCAGTATTTT
TRBJ1-5,TRBD1,TRBV20-1,NA,CSAKQGLRQPQHF,TGCAGTGCTAAACAGGGGTTAAGACAGCCCCAGCATTTT
TRBJ1-2,NA,TRBV3-1,many,CASSPTGYGYTF,TGTGCCAGCAGCCCGACAGGATATGGCTACACCTTC
TRBJ1-2,NA,TRBV7-6,many,CASSPRPLNYGYTF,TGTGCCAGCAGCCCTCGACCCCTGAACTATGGCTACACCTTC
TRBJ2-7,NA,TRBV5-5,few,CASSTGTDLEQYF,TGTGCCAGCAGCACCGGGACCGACTTGGAGCAGTACTTC
TRBJ2-1,NA,TRBV7-9,NA,CASSFKGDEQFF,TGTGCCAGCAGCTTTAAGGGCGATGAGCAGTTCTTC
TRBJ2-5,NA,TRBV11-2,many,CASSTRGITSQETQYF,TGTGCCAGCAGCACTCGCGGGATCACCTCCCAAGAGACCCAGTACTTC
TRBJ2-7,TRBD1,TRBV7-2,NA,CASSPWDRGNERYF,TGTGCCAGCAGCCCTTGGGACAGGGGGAACGAGCGGTACTTC
TRBJ2-3,TRBD1,TRBV7-8,many,CASSPGTGGASTDTQYF,TGTGCCAGCAGCCCAGGGACAGGGGGCGCGAGCACAGATACGCAGTATTTT
TRBJ2-3,NA,TRBV6-2/TRBV6-3,many,CASSPRFTGLSTDTQYF,TGTGCCAGCAGTCCCCGTTTTACAGGATTAAGCACAGATACGCAGTATTTT
TRBJ2-7,TRBD2,TRBV3-1,many,CASSGLAGTLEQYF,TGTGCCAGCAGCGGACTAGCGGGGACCTTGGAGCAGTACTTC
TRBJ1-4,NA,TRBV29-1,NA,CSVGAGRNEKLFF,TGCAGCGTGGGAGCGGGGAGAAATGAAAAACTGTTTTTT
TRBJ2-1,NA,TRBV20-1,many,CSATGKKRDAGFDEQFF,TGCAGTGCTACAGGAAAAAAACGGGACGCGGGTTTCGATGAGCAGTTCTTC
TRBJ2-7,NA,TRBV4-1,few,CASSEDWVGNSYEQYF,TGCGCCAGCAGCGAAGACTGGGTCGGGAACTCCTACGAGCAGTACTTC
TRBJ1-5,NA,TRBV5-1,many,CASSLIPNQPQHF,TGCGCCAGCAGCTTGATCCCCAATCAGCCCCAGCATTTT
TRBJ1-1,TRBD1,TRBV28,many,CASMTGVGAFF,TGTGCCAGTATGACAGGGGTGGGAGCTTTCTTT
TRBJ1-5,NA,TRBV5-6,few,CASSSKKGNQPQHF,TGTGCCAGCAGCTCCAAGAAGGGCAATCAGCCCCAGCATTTT
TRBJ2-7,NA,TRBV7-2,many,CASSAGTESSYEQYF,TGTGCCAGCAGCGCCGGGACTGAGAGCTCCTACGAGCAGTACTTC
TRBJ2-3,NA,TRBV20-1,NA,CSASSLRATLGDTQYF,TGCAGTGCTAGTTCCTTAAGGGCAACTCTCGGGGATACGCAGTATTTT
TRBJ1-5,NA,TRBV18,many,CASSRGASQPQHF,TGTGCCAGCTCACGGGGGGCGAGTCAGCCCCAGCATTTT
TRBJ1-1,NA,TRBV19,many,CASSIGLETEAFF,TGTGCCAGTAGTATAGGATTGGAGACTGAAGCTTTCTTT
TRBJ2-3,TRBD1,TRBV6-2/TRBV6-3,NA,CASSYSGGGTDTQYF,TGTGCCAGCAGTTACTCAGGGGGCGGGACAGATACGCAGTATTTT
TRBJ1-1,NA,TRBV15,NA,CATSRDNTEALF,TGTGCCACCAGCAGAGATAACACTGAAGCTCTCTTT
TRBJ1-2,NA,TRBV6-1,NA,CASSPTGGPTHYGYTF,TGTGCCAGCAGTCCTACGGGGGGCCCAACACACTATGGCTACACCTTC
TRBJ2-7,TRBD1,TRBV4-1,few,CASSTQGTGGEWQYF,TGCGCCAGCAGCACCCAGGGGACAGGGGGCGAGTGGCAGTACTTC
TRBJ2-3,TRBD1,TRBV7-2,NA,CASSPGQGNLLKQYF,TGTGCCAGCAGCCCCGGACAGGGCAACCTATTAAAGCAGTATTTT
TRBJ2-1,TRBD2,TRBV11-2,NA,CASSRLAGSNEQFF,TGTGCCAGCAGCCGACTAGCGGGGAGCAATGAGCAGTTCTTC
TRBJ1-2,NA,TRBV12-3/TRBV12-4,many,CASSTSNFYGYTF,TGTGCCAGCAGTACCTCTAACTTCTATGGCTACACCTTC
TRBJ1-2,TRBD1,TRBV6-1,many,CASSGGQNYGYTF,TGTGCCAGCAGCGGGGGACAGAACTATGGCTACACCTTC
TRBJ2-1,NA,TRBV5-6,many,CASSLTPVSSYNEQFF,TGTGCCAGCAGCTTAACCCCCGTAAGTTCCTACAATGAGCAGTTCTTC
TRBJ1-2,NA,TRBV3-1,few,CASMGYYGYTF,TGTGCCAGCATGGGCTACTATGGCTACACCTTC
TRBJ1-6,NA,TRBV5-1,many,CASSSAGSPLHF,TGCGCCAGCAGCTCGGCGGGGTCACCCCTCCACTTT
TRBJ1-5,TRBD1,TRBV28,many,CASRRVGTGVSNQPQHF,TGTGCCAGCAGAAGGGTCGGGACAGGGGTTAGCAATCAGCCCCAGCATTTT
TRBJ2-1,TRBD2,TRBV3-1,many,CASSLSGGPHNEQFF,TGTGCCAGCAGCCTGTCGGGGGGGCCTCACAATGAGCAGTTCTTC
TRBJ2-3,NA,TRBV7-2,NA,CASSLGVGPSTDTQYF,TGTGCCAGCAGCTTAGGGGTCGGCCCTAGCACAGATACGCAGTATTTT